Below are 2 T cell receptor beta chains sequenced from a single sample in a study of T cell changes during pregnancy in multiple sclerosis. TCRdb keeps only in-frame clones here, not all; method: immunoSEQ multiplex PCR. The sample lists 70,000 to 75,000 clones, over 80% occurring once. The sequences come from peripheral blood, collected before pregnancy. These TCRs come from a female donor with multiple sclerosis, enrolled in a pregnancy study.

V gene TRBV5-5 combines with J gene TRBJ2-1; 9 nucleotides match TRBD2. The CDR3 consists of 17 residues. V trimming: 3 bases; J trimming: 4 bases; junction bases outside the gene matches: 11. The V gene's germline CDR1 is SGHKS and CDR2 YYEKEE (reference sequence). CDR3 in DNA: TGTGCCAGCAGCTCCCGTTTAGCGGGAGTGGGATACAATGAGCAGTTCTTC. This sequence encodes CASSSRLAGVGYNEQFF.

This chain's CDR3 is CSVEVVRRDPQYF. The CDR3 DNA reads TGCAGCGTTGAAGTGGTCAGGAGGGATCCCCAGTACTTC. The rearrangement links TRBV29-1 to TRBJ2-5; TRBD2 might be the D (6 bases). Germline CDR1 is SQVTM and CDR2 is ANQGSEA. This CDR3 has 13 residues. Deletions cut 1 base from V and 9 bases from J, with 15 bases between.